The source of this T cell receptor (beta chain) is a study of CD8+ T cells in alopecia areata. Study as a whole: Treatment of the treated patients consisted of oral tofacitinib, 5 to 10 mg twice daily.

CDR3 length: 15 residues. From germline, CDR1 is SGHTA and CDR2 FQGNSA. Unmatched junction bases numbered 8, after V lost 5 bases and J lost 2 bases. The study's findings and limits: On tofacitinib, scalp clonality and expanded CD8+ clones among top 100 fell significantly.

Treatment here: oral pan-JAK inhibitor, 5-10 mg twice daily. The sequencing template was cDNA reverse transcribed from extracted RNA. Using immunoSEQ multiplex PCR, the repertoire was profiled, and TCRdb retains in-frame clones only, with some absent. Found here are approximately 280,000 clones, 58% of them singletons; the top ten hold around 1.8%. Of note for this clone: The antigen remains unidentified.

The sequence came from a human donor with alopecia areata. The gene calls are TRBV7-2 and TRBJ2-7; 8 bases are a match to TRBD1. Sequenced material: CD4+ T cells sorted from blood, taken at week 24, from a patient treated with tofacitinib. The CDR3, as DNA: TGTGCCAGCAGCCCCTACCAGGGGGCCGCCTACGAGCAGTACTTC. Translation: CASSPYQGAAYEQYF.